This TCR beta chain is drawn from a study of cytomegalovirus exposure and HLA in healthy donors (dated by TCRdb to about 2017). Context from the whole study: According to an earlier analysis of 587 of the donors, 150 million to 200 million T cells yielded 117 million unique TCR beta sequences and about 300 Gb of sequence data. Approximately 300 gigabases of sequencing data and 70 million to 100 million unique TCR sequences were included in an early release covering about 600 HLA-typed donors. Of the 398 genotyped donors, about 84% fell in the genetic ancestry cluster associated with self-reported Caucasian donors. The study aimed to test whether signatures of past pathogen exposure could be identified by cataloging public T cell receptors. The T cell repertoires of 666 subjects were profiled by immunosequencing and related to cytomegalovirus serostatus. A separate validation cohort of 100 to 150 different subjects was used in addition to the 666-subject first cohort. The study combined high-throughput TCR immunosequencing, statistical association of individual TCRs with disease status, and machine learning to predict cytomegalovirus infection status. In a later analysis, previously published TCR beta repertoires from 550 to 750 donors were re-analyzed and high-resolution HLA genotyping was added so that TCR occurrence patterns could be studied. In the later analysis, no new phenotypic data were used to find candidate immune exposures; instead, reliance was placed on TCR beta sequences and their occurrence across donors. An earlier analysis of more than 450 of the donors used high-throughput TCR beta sequencing to judge whether each TCR beta V gene segment behaved as functional or pseudogenic. Donor age, sex, ethnicity and CMV serostatus were collected together with the repertoire data. In a later genetic analysis, genome-wide SNP genotypes for about 65% of the 666 donors were used, and that subset was treated as a discovery cohort. Every discovery cohort repertoire had been produced on one sequencing platform. Class I and class II HLA loci were covered by the typing at four-digit resolution. The number of typed donors differed by locus: about 629-630 for A, B, C, DRB1 and DQB1; 522 for DQA1; approximately 600 for DPA1; and some 450 for DPB1. A few DR-DQ haplotypes were treated as single units for association and clustering because of strong linkage in the cohort. Across approximately 400 genotyped donors of the cohort, an average of about 200,000 unique TCR beta nucleotide sequences per donor were sequenced, and around 20% of those sequences were non-productive. General findings and caveats noted by the study authors: Because the 87-base-pair reads could not distinguish some IMGT-functional V segments, including TRBV6-2 and TRBV6-3, those segments were excluded. Several of the top co-occurrence clusters appeared to be linked to parvovirus B19, influenza, CMV and Epstein-Barr virus, according to a later analysis. A cluster of highly shared sequence variants was judged likely to represent a technical artifact of the sequencing pipeline. Only TCR beta chains were sequenced in this cohort, and the absence of alpha or paired-chain data limited detectable features. Roughly 15 rarely observed V segments, including chromosome 9 orphons, were excluded from the earlier analysis of some 590 of the donors because counts were too low. When HLA alleles, especially DR and DQ, strongly co-occurred, TCR associations were difficult to assign to individual alleles. It was suggested by the authors that the approach could potentially be generalized to other disease states and immunological phenotypes. In a later analysis, over 15,000 TCR beta sequences were associated with specific HLA alleles at a false discovery rate of 0.05. Cytomegalovirus status was reported to be diagnosed by the classifier with high specificity and sensitivity in both the original and validation cohorts. Immune exposure information for the cohort was limited to CMV serostatus. Correlated functional status among segregating V segments might be attributable to linkage disequilibrium, but an unknown experimental factor could not be ruled out. A few of the identified cytomegalovirus-associated TCR beta chains were confirmed in vitro to be specific for cytomegalovirus antigens. Most TCR sequences were observed very rarely across donors, whereas some public TCRs were present in many individuals. The study listed 150 to 200 TCR beta chains as associated with cytomegalovirus. Because HLA typing was missing for some donors at each locus, association tests included only the typed subset. V-gene and J-gene trimming of TCR beta chains was associated with a missense DCLRE1C variant in a later genetic analysis, and the association was replicated in an independent cohort. According to a later genetic analysis, donors in an Asian-associated ancestry cluster had fewer N-insertions in productive TCRs than the roughly 700-donor mean. According to a later analysis, TCR association rates differed among HLA loci, with DRB1 alleles showing the most associated TCRs and HLA-C alleles showing the fewest. Presence/absence analyses assumed roughly uniform sequencing depth across donors, an assumption that may not hold. A further reported finding was that TCR beta sequences accurately predicted the HLA-A and HLA-B alleles for most subjects in the first cohort. In a later analysis, HLA-associated TCR beta chains showed more clonal expansion and lower generation probabilities than non-associated chains that were equally common. In an earlier analysis of 587 of the donors, most TCR beta V segments were observed in productive rearrangements about 90% or about 30% of the time, broadly matching IMGT annotations. Most CMV-associated TCR beta chains appeared to be HLA-restricted in a later analysis, and the HLA associations seemed to be driven largely by CMV exposure.

Preparation of the library involved the immunoSEQ multiplex PCR assay. The multiplex PCR relied on a mix of 60 forward primers for TCR Vbeta segments and 13 reverse primers for TCR Jbeta segments. Amplification of the CDR3 region of rearranged TCR beta genes was performed with a multiplex PCR assay on genomic DNA. On the Illumina HiSeq System, the amplified TCR beta libraries were sequenced as 87-base-pair reads. As for how the authors treated the data: A later analysis counted 65 million to 90 million unique TCR beta chains across the 600 to 850 repertoires, and some 11 million of these chains were shared by at least two donors. To remove PCR and sequencing errors, raw reads were error-corrected and collapsed into unique sequences using a nearest-neighbor algorithm that merged closely related sequences. CDR3 sequences were aligned to IMGT reference sequences to assign V, D and J gene segments. For a sequence to be retained, a match of at least six nucleotides was required to both a V gene segment and a J gene segment. A rearrangement was called productive if the CDR3 had no stop codons and remained in frame with V and J, and every other rearrangement was called non-productive. CDR3 was defined according to IMGT convention as the region running from the second conserved V-encoded cysteine to the conserved J-encoded phenylalanine. Sequences without an unambiguous match to a single V gene segment were excluded from the earlier analysis of over 500 of the donors. An earlier analysis of 450 to 650 of the donors called V segments functional above 56.7% productive rearrangements and segregating when the between-donor standard deviation exceeded 5%. A statistical classification framework was built to diagnose cytomegalovirus status from the catalog of TCR beta chain sequences. A later analysis assigned V and J genes by comparing TCR nucleotide sequences with IMGT/GENE-DB human TR gene sequences. The TCRdist pipeline was used in a later analysis to assign CDR3 sequences and most-parsimonious VDJ recombination scenarios. In a later analysis, each TCR beta chain was defined by its CDR3 amino acid sequence together with its V-gene family, and reads without a unique V-gene family were excluded. A later analysis removed several hundred highly shared, low-generation-probability nucleotide sequences to deal with suspected cross-contamination and a sequencing artifact. A later analysis calculated a clonal expansion index for each public chain from normalized within-repertoire ranks of inferred template counts. A later analysis computed generation probabilities with a VDJ recombination model fitted to out-of-frame rearrangements, and checked the results against IGoR. In a later analysis, hypergeometric tests were used to score TCR-TCR, TCR-HLA and TCR-CMV co-occurrence, with a repertoire-size bias correction applied to TCR pairs. False discovery rates were estimated in a later analysis by permuting HLA or CMV assignments 20 times. A later analysis grouped co-occurring TCRs with DBSCAN, adding TCRdist sequence similarity when clustering within HLA-allele-positive subsets. For co-occurrence clustering, repertoires with fewer than 30,000 or more than 120,000 public chains were excluded, along with a handful of repertoires with anomalous nucleotide sharing. TCRdb took this table from immuneACCESS and kept in-frame rearrangements with V and J called. Such tables lack part of the clones; where checked against another copy, unresolved V genes explain under half of the gap, and the rest is unexplained. V and J calls and clone size are copied from that table; D and trimming were computed from the DNA. The sample records 90,000 to 120,000 clones, less than 85% of which are singletons. The ten largest clones represent around 2.1% of the sample.

The CDR3, cysteine through phenylalanine, is 15 amino acids long. Only the CDR3 part of the read is kept: 45 bases, read in frame from the first base. The germline V gene (reference sequence) supplies CDR1 MNHNY and CDR2 SVGAGI. Trimming costs V 0 bases and J 0 bases, and their ends lie 9 bases apart. The cohort consisted of 650 to 700 healthy bone marrow donors. At the time of sampling, all cohort members were nominally healthy, though unrecorded immune exposures were likely present. The donor tested CMV seronegative and was one of the 352 seronegative cohort members. A peripheral blood sample was provided by each donor, and peripheral blood mononuclear cells were used for TCR beta sequencing. Genomic DNA extraction from the blood cell samples was performed with the Qiagen DNeasy Blood Extraction Kit. This clone showed up just a few times. The antigen it recognizes is unknown. No per-base quality is available; no much larger clone lies one base away.

The sample consisted of PBMCs. The receptor chain draws on TRBV6-6 and TRBJ2-7; a tentative D call is TRBD1 (5 bases match). This TCR was sampled from a man younger than 35 in good health and CMV-seronegative. The encoded CDR3 is CASSYSAGHSYEQYF. The nucleotide sequence reads TGTGCCAGCAGTTACTCCGCAGGGCACTCCTACGAGCAGTACTTC.